Reported below is one TCR beta chain. Staff drew around 10 milliliters of peripheral blood from each donor. The data were obtained in a study of blood T cells in healthy people across ages. The use of a sample-barcoded 5' primer and a J-beta primer mix characterized a second PCR of about 7 to 12 cycles. TCRdb re-called the 5' RACE reads through MiXCR, storing one row per CDR3 protein. The sample gives more than 650,000 distinct CDR3 sequences, around a quarter of which show up once; 3% is in the top ten. The same sample was also studied in work on T cells of mothers and their children.

What was sequenced was blood. The sequence was collected from a boy aged 5-17 years in good health.

The CDR3 sequence: CASSDLAGDLETQYF. CDR3 DNA: TGTGCCAGCAGTGATTTAGCGGGGGACTTAGAGACCCAGTACTTC. The chain employs TRBV2 and TRBJ2-5, with 9 bases that match TRBD2. V lost 3 bases and J lost 4; bases outside the gene matches: 6. The CDR3 loop spans 15 amino acids. Per germline, CDR1 SNHLY and CDR2 FYNNEI.